These 11 T cell receptor beta chains share one sample of origin, sequenced in a study of shared clonotypes between healthy human individuals. The data were produced by immunoSEQ multiplex PCR, yet TCRdb's version contains in-frame clones alone and is incomplete. Among a few hundred thousand clones listed, roughly 97% were seen once. The material sequenced was naive CD4+ T cells sorted from blood. The subset here: CD45RA+ positively selected. The receptors were sampled from a woman aged 25 to 39 in good health.

V usage is TRBV6-5 and J usage is TRBJ2-7; D call uncertain. CDR1 and CDR2 (germline): MNHEY, SVGAGI. The CDR3 is made up of 14 amino acids. V lost 0 bases and J lost 2, with 8 bases in between. The CDR3 DNA is TGTGCCAGCAGTTACTCGGACGGAACCTACGAGCAGTACTTC. Protein: CASSYSDGTYEQYF.

The chain uses TRBV6-1 and TRBJ1-4, with 8 positions matching TRBD1. The CDR3 is 18 residues long. Trimming at V came to 3 bases and at J to 4 bases, leaving 13 bases not matched to a gene. Germline V CDR1 and CDR2: MNHNS, SASEGT. CDR3 loop: CASSEIWDRLSLNEKLFF. CDR3 bases: TGTGCCAGCAGTGAGATATGGGACAGGCTTTCCCTTAATGAAAAACTGTTTTTT.

The rearrangement uses TRBV21-1 and TRBJ1-1; no check of the table's D call, TRBD1, against the DNA was made. TRBV21-1 is a pseudogene segment. The CDR3 length is 15 residues. CDR3 amino acids: CASSISLDRATEAFF. The DNA of the CDR3 is TGTGCCAGCAGCATCAGCCTCGACAGGGCCACTGAAGCTTTCTTT.

The chain combines TRBV30 with TRBJ2-6; D might be TRBD1 or TRBD2, each matching 5 bases. V was clipped by 7 bases and J by 1 base, with 20 bases between them. The CDR3 is 17 amino acids. The germline V gene encodes CDR1 GTSNPN and CDR2 SVGIG (reference sequence). CDR3 sequence (DNA): TGTGCCTCGGTGTTGAGGGGCGCAGGATCTGGGGCCAACGTCCTGACTTTC. It specifies CASVLRGAGSGANVLTF.

This chain joins TRBV4-1 and TRBJ2-7, with 9 nucleotides matching TRBD2. There are 17 residues in the CDR3. Germline V lookup: CDR1 MGHRA, CDR2 YSYEKL. The V and J ends lost 1 base and 3 bases, in that order; junction bases with no gene match: 10. CDR3 amino acids: CASSQGVSGSSIYEQYF. The CDR3 nucleotides read TGCGCCAGCAGCCAAGGGGTTAGCGGGAGTTCAATCTACGAGCAGTACTTC.

Notes on this clone: Other DNA sequences in the same sample also yield this CDR3. V and J are TRBV20-1 and TRBJ2-7; TRBD2 is a possible D gene (6 bases). Trimming cost V 3 bases and J 3 bases, with 6 bases left between them. Germline loops: CDR1 DFQATT, CDR2 SNEGSKA (reference sequence). This CDR3 has 11 amino acids. CDR3 region: CSASGGYEQYF. CDR3 in DNA: TGCAGTGCTAGCGGGGGCTACGAGCAGTACTTC.

The chain recombines TRBV7-9 with TRBJ1-4, with D maybe TRBD1 (6 bases). There are 15 residues in the CDR3. V gave up 1 base and J gave up 5 bases, with 11 bases separating them. CDR1 and CDR2 from the germline V gene are SEHNR and FQNEAQ (reference sequence). DNA for the CDR3: TGTGCCAGCAGCTTAGGCCCAGGGGAGAATGAAAAACTGTTTTTT. It yields the protein CASSLGPGENEKLFF.

This clone appeared a single time. Different DNA sequences within this sample yield the same CDR3. This chain links TRBV20-1 with TRBJ2-1; D is unresolved. The CDR3 consists of 10 residues. The germline gives CDR1 DFQATT, CDR2 SNEGSKA (reference sequence). Trimming took off 3 bases at V and 7 bases at J, with 4 bases between the two ends. In DNA, the CDR3 is TGCAGTGCTAGTAGAAATGAGCAGTTCTTC. This gives the protein CSASRNEQFF.

The rearrangement uses TRBV19 and TRBJ1-2; 8 bases are a match to TRBD1. The CDR3 is 18 residues long. V trimming: 5 bases; J trimming: 4 bases; junction bases outside the gene matches: 18. Per germline, CDR1 LNHDA and CDR2 SQIVND (reference sequence). The CDR3 loop is CASSLNYFSDRGLYGYTF. DNA of the CDR3: TGTGCCAGTAGTCTGAATTATTTTTCTGACAGGGGCCTCTATGGCTACACCTTC. Full variable domain (remainder filled in from reference TRBV19 and TRBJ1-2): DGGITQSPKYLFRKEGQNVTLSCEQNLNHDAMYWYRQDPGQGLRLIYYSQIVNDFQKGDIAEGYSVSREKKESFPLTVTSAQKNPTAFYLCASSLNYFSDRGLYGYTFGSGTRLTVV.

This clone was counted a single time. The chain combines TRBV6-1 with TRBJ2-1; TRBD1 aligns across 10 bases. V gave up 8 bases and J gave up 7 bases; unmatched junction bases: 8. The germline CDR1 and CDR2 sequences are MNHNS and SASEGT. This CDR3 region has 14 residues. The chain's CDR3 is CASQDRGRANEQFF. The CDR3 nucleotides read TGTGCCAGCCAGGACAGGGGGAGGGCTAATGAGCAGTTCTTC.

The V gene is TRBV27, the J gene TRBJ2-7, with D tentatively TRBD1 (5 bases). The CDR3 consists of 17 residues. Per the germline V gene, CDR1 is MNHEY and CDR2 is SMNVEV (reference sequence). V was clipped by 5 bases and J by 1 base, with 21 bases between them. CDR3 in DNA: TGTGCCAGCAGTCCGCATGGGGCAGTCGGAAAATCCTACGAGCAGTACTTC. Translating gives CASSPHGAVGKSYEQYF.